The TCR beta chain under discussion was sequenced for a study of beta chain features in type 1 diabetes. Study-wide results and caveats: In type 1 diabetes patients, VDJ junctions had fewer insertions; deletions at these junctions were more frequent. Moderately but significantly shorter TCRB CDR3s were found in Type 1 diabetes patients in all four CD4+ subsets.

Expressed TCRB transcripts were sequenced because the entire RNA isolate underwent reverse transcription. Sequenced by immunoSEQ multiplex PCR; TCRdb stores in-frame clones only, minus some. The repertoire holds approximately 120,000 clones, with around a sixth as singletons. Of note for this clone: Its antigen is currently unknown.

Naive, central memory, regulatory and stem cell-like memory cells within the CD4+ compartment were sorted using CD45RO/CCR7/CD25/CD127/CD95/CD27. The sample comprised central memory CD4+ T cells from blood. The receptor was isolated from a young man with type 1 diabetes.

The CDR3 sequence is CASSGGWEQYF. CDR3 coding DNA: TGTGCCAGCAGCGGTGGGTGGGAGCAGTACTTC. The chain is built from TRBV2 and TRBJ2-7; no firm D call. Deletions cut 6 bases from V and 7 bases from J, with 10 bases between. The germline CDR1 and CDR2 sequences are SNHLY and FYNNEI. The length of the CDR3 is 11 residues.